The sequence of this T cell receptor (beta chain) was determined in a study of T-cell reconstitution after alpha-beta-depleted transplantation in children. Notes on the study in general: Reportedly, roughly two months post-transplant, alpha-beta T cells arose from several hundred expanded graft clones. T-cell counts and diversity at one year post-transplant came mainly from newly produced T cells. Diversity of TCRbeta at day 60 was high in some patients, arising from surviving recipient T cells and thymic progenitors.

The TCRbeta library incorporated unique molecular identifiers. TCRdb independently ran MiXCR on the PCR reads; one entry per CDR3 protein. The sample holds over 100,000 distinct CDR3 sequences, over 6% seen once. CDR3 size: 12 residues. Per the germline V gene, CDR1 is LGHDT and CDR2 is YNNKEL (reference sequence). V was pared by 10 bases and J by 7 bases, with 14 bases between. This clonotype was recorded at least ten times. Its antigen is undetermined. This sequence was found in a boy younger than 10 with acute lymphoblastic leukemia, due to receive a stem cell transplant. The input for sequencing was PBMCs, taken before TCRalphabeta/CD19-depleted stem cell transplant. V gene TRBV3-1 combines with J gene TRBJ2-4; possible D gene TRBD1, 6 bases. The CDR3 DNA sequence: TGTGCCACTAGCTGGCAGGGGAACATTCAGTACTTC. It codes for CATSWQGNIQYF.